Below, 22 T cell receptor beta chains from the same sample are listed, as sequenced in a study of cytomegalovirus exposure and HLA in healthy donors. PCR used 60 Vbeta primers and 13 Jbeta primers. Produced via immunoSEQ multiplex PCR; TCRdb's table is partial and in-frame only. Seen here are about 110,000 clones, about 72% observed once, and the top ten hold roughly 2%. The sequencing sample was made of PBMCs. The receptors were sampled from a man aged 18 to 29 in good health and CMV-seronegative.

In this sample, this clone turned up a few times. V and J are TRBV7-9 and TRBJ1-4; 10 nucleotides align to TRBD1. The germline V gene has CDR1 SEHNR and CDR2 FQNEAQ (reference sequence). The V gene end was trimmed by 1 base and the J gene end by 8 bases; junction bases not matched to a gene: 7. This CDR3 contains 16 residues. The CDR3 protein is CASSLVAGQGYEKLFF. The CDR3 coding sequence is TGTGCCAGCAGCTTAGTAGCGGGACAGGGGTACGAAAAACTGTTTTTT.

V is TRBV7-2 and J is TRBJ1-6; possibly TRBD1 for D (5 bases). Germline CDR1 reads SGHTA; CDR2 reads FQGNSA. V lost 4 bases and J 10 bases, leaving 14 bases between the germline ends. The CDR3 is made up of 14 amino acids. The CDR3 DNA sequence: TGTGCCAGCAGCTCCGGGGGAAGTCGGTCACCCCTCCACTTT. It is translated as CASSSGGSRSPLHF.

The rearrangement links TRBV5-3 to TRBJ2-5; tentatively, D is TRBD1 (7 bases). Being an ORF, TRBV5-3 has a function that is uncertain. The CDR3 is made up of 13 amino acids. Trimming shortened V by 5 bases and J by 5 bases, and 13 bases separated the two germline ends. The CDR3 region has the DNA TGTGCCAGAAGTACAGGGGAGGTGGAGACCCAGTACTTC. It specifies CARSTGEVETQYF.

The CDR3 reads CASSIGRGVYEQYF. CDR3 bases: TGTGCCAGTAGTATAGGCAGGGGGGTCTACGAGCAGTACTTC. The V gene is TRBV19, the J gene TRBJ2-7, with D possibly matching TRBD1 (7 bases). Germline V CDR1 and CDR2: LNHDA, SQIVND (reference sequence). The CDR3 is 14 amino acids. V lost 1 base and J lost 3, with 10 bases in between.

This rearrangement joins TRBV9 to TRBJ1-1; 7 nucleotides agree with TRBD1. The CDR3 loop spans 15 amino acids. V shed 0 bases, J shed 1 base, and the junction held 3 bases outside the gene matches. Germline V CDR1 and CDR2: SGDLS, YYNGEE. CDR3 sequence (DNA): TGTGCCAGCAGCGTAGTTGGACAGGCGAACACTGAAGCTTTCTTT. This encodes CASSVVGQANTEAFF.

This clone has only a few counts. V and J are TRBV19 and TRBJ1-2; 7 positions agree with TRBD1. Germline V gene lookup returns CDR1 LNHDA and CDR2 SQIVND (reference sequence). After removal of 7 bases from V and 7 bases from J, the junction contained 9 bases not matched to a gene. This CDR3 is 13 amino acids long. The CDR3 is CASISSGGGGYTF. The DNA for the CDR3 is TGTGCCAGTATCTCGTCAGGGGGTGGTGGCTACACCTTC.

The CDR3 loop is CASSIQLNSGANVLTF. DNA for the CDR3: TGTGCCAGTAGCATACAGTTAAACTCTGGGGCCAACGTCCTGACTTTC. The genes are TRBV19 and TRBJ2-6; D gene unclear. Germline lookup yields CDR1 LNHDA and CDR2 SQIVND (reference sequence). This CDR3 comprises 16 residues. Trimming took off 6 bases at V and 0 bases at J, with 12 bases between the two ends.

The chain combines TRBV7-8 with TRBJ2-3; 8 bases are a match to TRBD2. Germline values: CDR1 SGHVS, CDR2 FQNEAQ. The CDR3 is made up of 16 amino acids. V dropped 5 bases and J dropped 0; count of bases not matched to a gene: 7. Written as DNA, the CDR3 is TGTGCCAGCAGCATAGATCGGGGGGGTAGCACAGATACGCAGTATTTT. Residues: CASSIDRGGSTDTQYF. The complete variable domain, with remaining parts taken from reference TRBV7-8 and TRBJ2-3, reads GAGVSQSPRYKVAKRGQDVALRCDPISGHVSLFWYQQALGQGPEFLTYFQNEAQLDKSGLPSDRFFAERPEGSVSTLKIQRTQQEDSAVYLCASSIDRGGSTDTQYFGPGTRLTVL.

The chain is built from TRBV5-4 and TRBJ2-3, with D maybe TRBD2 (6 bases). Germline CDR1 is SGHNT and CDR2 is YYREEE (reference sequence). Trimming pared 5 bases from V and 4 bases from J, leaving 14 bases between. The CDR3 sequence is 14 residues long. The CDR3 DNA is TGTGCCAGCAGAAACCCCAGGAGGGCAGATACGCAGTATTTT. Protein: CASRNPRRADTQYF.

This clone was observed once. CDR3 sequence (DNA): TGCGCCAGCAGCTCGGTTCGGGGGGAGGCTTTCGCTGGAAACACCATATATTTT. Protein product: CASSSVRGEAFAGNTIYF. The chain recombines TRBV5-1 with TRBJ1-3; maybe TRBD1 (5 bases). The CDR3 is 18 amino acids. Germline CDR1 and CDR2: SGHRS and YFSETQ. V lost 3 bases to trimming and J lost 2 bases, with 21 bases between them.

V gene TRBV7-7 combines with J gene TRBJ2-3, with 12 nucleotides matching TRBD1. The germline V gene has CDR1 SSHAT and CDR2 FNYEAQ (reference sequence). The CDR3 is made up of 16 amino acids. J gave up 6 bases and V 4 bases, and 8 bases lay outside the gene matches. CDR3 in DNA: TGTGCCAGCAGCTCCCCCGGGACAGGGGGCTGGGATACGCAGTATTTT. It encodes CASSSPGTGGWDTQYF.

Judged by abundance, this clone is medium-sized. The chain uses TRBV6-4 and TRBJ2-3; tentatively, D is TRBD1 (6 bases). The V and J ends lost 2 bases and 0 bases respectively, with 9 bases between them. The CDR3 length is 15 residues. Germline CDR1 is MRHNA and CDR2 is SNTAGT. This CDR3 reads CASSDGGSSTDTQYF. CDR3 nucleotides: TGTGCCAGCAGTGACGGGGGCTCTAGCACAGATACGCAGTATTTT.

The chain links TRBV4-3 to TRBJ2-7; 9 bases agree with TRBD1. Germline CDR1 LGHNA, CDR2 YSLEER. This CDR3 has 14 residues. The trim removed 3 bases at V and 2 bases at J, leaving 2 bases unmatched. CDR3 sequence: CASSHGDRAYEQYF. The CDR3 DNA sequence: TGCGCCAGCAGCCACGGGGACAGGGCCTACGAGCAGTACTTC.

The rearrangement joins TRBV4-2 to TRBJ2-4, with a possible D match to TRBD1 (6 bases). The length of the CDR3 is 15 residues. The germline gives CDR1 LGHNA, CDR2 YNFKEQ. The V end was cut by 8 bases, the J end by 3 bases, with 17 bases between. This CDR3 reads CASGLGDTYKNIQYF. CDR3 DNA sequence: TGTGCCAGCGGGTTGGGGGACACCTACAAAAACATTCAGTACTTC.

The sample holds a few counts of this clone. The chain combines TRBV29-1 with TRBJ1-4; D is perhaps TRBD1 (5 bases). The V and J ends lost 0 bases and 8 bases respectively, with 13 bases between them. This CDR3 spans 14 amino acids. Germline V gene lookup returns CDR1 SQVTM and CDR2 ANQGSEA. The CDR3 is CSVEDSGVREKLFF. The DNA of the CDR3 is TGCAGCGTTGAAGATTCGGGGGTACGGGAAAAACTGTTTTTT.

This clone came up once. V gene TRBV15 combines with J gene TRBJ2-7; 9 nucleotides line up with TRBD1. With V trimmed by 3 bases and J by 3 bases, 3 bases remained unmatched. Germline values: CDR1 LNHNV, CDR2 YYDKDF (reference sequence). The CDR3 totals 14 residues. CDR3 sequence: CATSRDRGIYEQYF. DNA of the CDR3: TGTGCCACCAGCAGGGACAGGGGCATCTACGAGCAGTACTTC.

The rearrangement joins TRBV9 to TRBJ1-3, with D uncertain. The CDR3 length is 15 residues. Germline V gene sequence: CDR1 SGDLS, CDR2 YYNGEE. V shed 4 bases and J shed 1 base, with 12 bases lying between them. The CDR3, as DNA: TGTGCCAGCAGCCCGGGTGGAGTATCTGGAAACACCATATATTTT. This sequence encodes CASSPGGVSGNTIYF.

The chain joins TRBV4-3 to TRBJ1-1, with a weak D call TRBD1 (6 bases). CDR3 size: 16 residues. Germline CDR1 LGHNA, CDR2 YSLEER. With 1 base removed from V and 5 bases from J, the gap between germline ends came to 17 bases. CDR3 loop: CASSQGLPGEGTEAFF. The CDR3 DNA sequence: TGCGCCAGCAGCCAAGGTTTGCCAGGGGAAGGAACTGAAGCTTTCTTT.

The table lists this clone with a few counts. This same CDR3 is encoded by further DNA sequences in the sample. This chain links TRBV4-3 with TRBJ2-7, with TRBD2 matching 7 bases. J was trimmed by 4 bases and V by 0 bases; bases with no gene match: 6. This CDR3 contains 15 residues. The germline V gene encodes CDR1 LGHNA and CDR2 YSLEER. CDR3: CASSQEGRGGYEQYF. In DNA, the CDR3 is TGCGCCAGCAGCCAAGAGGGGCGGGGAGGGTACGAGCAGTACTTC.

CDR3 in amino acids: CASSDRGNEQFF. CDR3 in DNA: TGTGCCAGCAGTGACAGGGGAAATGAGCAGTTCTTC. The J gene is TRBJ2-1, the V gene TRBV2; a possible D gene is TRBD1 (6 bases). V was shortened by 3 bases and J by 7 bases, with 7 bases between the two germline ends. The CDR3 spans 12 residues. Germline lookup yields CDR1 SNHLY and CDR2 FYNNEI. Together with reference TRBV2 and TRBJ2-1, the CDR3 gives the full variable domain: EPEVTQTPSHQVTQMGQEVILRCVPISNHLYFYWYRQILGQKVEFLVSFYNNEISEKSEIFDDQFSVERPDGSNFTLKIRSTKLEDSAMYFCASSDRGNEQFFGPGTRLTVL.

A remark on this clone: One end of the junction fails to match germline, which may point to a read error. This chain links TRBV7-2 with TRBJ2-5; weak D call: TRBD2 (5 bases). Germline V gene data show CDR1 as SGHTA and CDR2 as FQGNSA. The CDR3 has 15 residues. CDR3 sequence reads: CASSIAITGKETQYF. CDR3 coding DNA: TGTGCCAGCAGCATAGCTATTACGGGGAAAGAGACCCAGTACTTC.

The count of this clone is one. The CDR3 sequence: CASSPRGYTDTQYF. Here the CDR3 DNA reads TGTGCCAGCAGCCCCCGGGGGTACACAGATACGCAGTATTTT. The V gene is TRBV7-8, the J gene TRBJ2-3, with D perhaps TRBD2 (6 bases). Looked up from germline, CDR1 is SGHVS and CDR2 is FQNEAQ. V lost 5 bases and J 2 bases, leaving 11 bases between the germline ends. The CDR3 is 14 residues long.